Presented here are 23 T cell receptor beta chains from one specimen sequenced in a study of T-cell memory formation after mild COVID-19. TCRdb called the 5' RACE reads again in MiXCR, with one record for every CDR3 protein. The sample has about 270,000 distinct CDR3 sequences, about a sixth seen once; the top ten hold around 23%. Sequencing was carried out using PBMCs or a T cell subset sorted from them (not recorded which). The receptors come from a young man who had mild COVID-19 (a few samples of this study predate the infection). Cell type and time point are not known.

This clonotype has at least ten counts. The chain carries TRBV6-5 and TRBJ2-3; TRBD2 might be the D (6 bases). Germline V gives CDR1 MNHEY, CDR2 SVGAGI. The CDR3 totals 13 residues. Trimming cost V 2 bases and J 6 bases, with 9 bases left between them. The CDR3 protein is CASSYPGADTQYF. CDR3 bases: TGTGCCAGCAGTTACCCGGGAGCCGATACGCAGTATTTT.

This clonotype was seen more than once but under ten times. The chain carries TRBV5-1 and TRBJ2-1; D unresolved. V lost 0 bases to trimming and J lost 3 bases, with 7 bases between them. The germline gives CDR1 SGHRS, CDR2 YFSETQ. There are 14 residues in the CDR3. CDR3 in DNA: TGCGCCAGCAGCTTGGAGTCAGGCTACAATGAGCAGTTCTTC. Its protein product is CASSLESGYNEQFF.

This clonotype has more than one count but fewer than ten. The CDR3 nucleotides are TGTGCCAGCAGCTTTCTGGGGGGTGAGCAGTTCTTC. Its translation: CASSFLGGEQFF. The V and J genes are TRBV7-9 and TRBJ2-1; D is possibly TRBD2 (6 bases). Germline V gene sequence: CDR1 SEHNR, CDR2 FQNEAQ (reference sequence). Deletions cut 3 bases from V and 9 bases from J, with 9 bases between. The CDR3 totals 12 residues.

This chain uses TRBV15 with TRBJ1-1; D gene ambiguous. V lost 0 bases to trimming and J lost 7 bases, with 9 bases between them. CDR1 and CDR2 (germline): LNHNV, YYDKDF (reference sequence). CDR3 length: 13 amino acids. The chain's CDR3 is CATSRDVAVEAFF. The CDR3 bases are TGTGCCACCAGCAGAGATGTGGCGGTTGAAGCTTTCTTT.

The CDR3 spells CASSPPGLAGGYNEQFF. Here the CDR3 DNA reads TGTGCCAGTAGCCCGCCGGGGCTAGCGGGGGGTTACAATGAGCAGTTCTTC. This rearrangement joins TRBV12-5 to TRBJ2-1; 11 bases align to TRBD2. Germline CDR1 LGHNT, CDR2 FRNRAP. The CDR3 contains 17 residues. Filled out from reference TRBV12-5 and TRBJ2-1, the complete variable domain reads DARVTQTPRHKVTEMGQEVTMRCQPILGHNTVFWYRQTMMQGLELLAYFRNRAPLDDSGMPKDRFSAEMPDATLATLKIQPSEPRDSAVYFCASSPPGLAGGYNEQFFGPGTRLTVL.

This clonotype was detected a few times. The chain joins TRBV10-3 to TRBJ2-1, with 11 positions matching TRBD2. Trimming cost V 3 bases and J 9 bases; bases outside gene matches: 4. From germline, CDR1 is ENHRY and CDR2 SYGVKD. The length of the CDR3 is 14 residues. CDR3 DNA sequence: TGTGCCATCAGTGAACTAGCGGGGGAAGGTGAGCAGTTCTTC. The encoded protein is CAISELAGEGEQFF.

The chain recombines TRBV4-3 with TRBJ1-2, with D unclear. Between the trimmed V and J ends, which lost 0 bases and 1 base, there was a span of 12 bases. CDR1 is LGHNA, CDR2 YSLEER, per germline. This CDR3 comprises 16 residues. CDR3 bases: TGCGCCAGCAGCCAAGATTGGCAGGCGTTTAACTATGGCTACACCTTC. Translation: CASSQDWQAFNYGYTF.

The chain couples TRBV29-1 to TRBJ2-7; D unresolved. V lost 3 bases and J 5 bases, leaving 8 bases between the germline ends. The germline CDR1 and CDR2 sequences are SQVTM and ANQGSEA. The CDR3 loop spans 11 amino acids. The CDR3 loop is CSVEVWDEQYF. In DNA, the CDR3 is TGCAGCGTTGAGGTGTGGGACGAGCAGTACTTC.

This clonotype came up many times. The J gene is TRBJ2-1, the V gene TRBV6-2 or TRBV6-3, with 7 nucleotides matching TRBD2. The length of the CDR3 is 14 residues. The ends lost 2 bases at V and 8 bases at J; junction bases unmatched: 6. Germline V gene data show CDR1 as MNHEY and CDR2 as SVGEGT. The CDR3 region is CASSYGLAADEQFF. The CDR3, as DNA: TGTGCCAGCAGTTACGGGCTAGCGGCGGATGAGCAGTTCTTC.

This clonotype has ten or more counts. The chain links TRBV10-3 to TRBJ2-5, with a possible D match to TRBD2 (6 bases). This CDR3 comprises 12 residues. The V gene lost 11 bases and the J gene lost 1 base, with 11 bases spanning the gap. Germline V gives CDR1 ENHRY, CDR2 SYGVKD. CDR3 residues: CAAAGSQETQYF. CDR3 DNA sequence: TGTGCCGCAGCCGGGAGCCAAGAGACCCAGTACTTC.

In this sample, this clonotype turned up a few times. The chain joins TRBV4-1 to TRBJ2-2; D is unclear. The CDR3 has 14 amino acids. Trimming left V 4 bases short and J 5 bases short, with 11 bases between. Germline V gene lookup returns CDR1 MGHRA and CDR2 YSYEKL. The CDR3 bases are TGCGCCAGCAGCCCGCGATACACGACCGGGGAGCTGTTTTTT. It translates to CASSPRYTTGELFF.

The chain carries TRBV27 and TRBJ1-6; TRBD1 is a possible D gene (5 bases). The V and J ends lost 6 bases and 13 bases respectively, with 13 bases between them. This CDR3 spans 12 amino acids. Germline V gene data show CDR1 as MNHEY and CDR2 as SMNVEV (reference sequence). The CDR3 nucleotides read TGTGCCAGCAGCCAGGGAATTGGGCCCCTCCACTTT. This sequence encodes CASSQGIGPLHF.

The rearrangement joins TRBV5-1 to TRBJ2-1; the D gene is possibly TRBD1 (6 bases). The CDR3 extends over 16 amino acids. V lost 4 bases and J lost 0, with 14 bases in between. Germline CDR1 reads SGHRS; CDR2 reads YFSETQ. The CDR3 sequence: CASSLRTASSYNEQFF. CDR3 bases: TGCGCCAGCAGCCTCCGGACAGCGAGCTCCTACAATGAGCAGTTCTTC.

This chain uses TRBV27 with TRBJ1-5, with no clear D. CDR3 length: 14 residues. The V and J ends lost 6 bases and 2 bases respectively, with 11 bases between them. Per the germline V gene, CDR1 is MNHEY and CDR2 is SMNVEV (reference sequence). In nucleotides, the CDR3 is TGTGCCAGCAGGATCAACGGGGGCAATCAGCCCCAGCATTTT. Residues: CASRINGGNQPQHF.

This clonotype was counted a few times. J is TRBJ1-5 and V is TRBV4-1; D is ambiguous. CDR1 is MGHRA and CDR2 is YSYEKL in the germline V gene. Trimming took off 5 bases at V and 0 bases at J, with 2 bases between the two ends. The CDR3 covers 12 residues. The CDR3 protein is CASSNSNQPQHF. The CDR3 coding sequence is TGCGCCAGCAGCAATAGCAATCAGCCCCAGCATTTT.

The genes are TRBV12-3 or TRBV12-4 and TRBJ1-5, with D unresolved. The V gene lost 6 bases and the J gene lost 0 bases, with 12 bases spanning the gap. The CDR3 spans 15 residues. The CDR3 here is CASRTGLLSNQPQHF. As DNA, the CDR3 is TGTGCCAGCAGGACCGGACTTCTTAGCAATCAGCCCCAGCATTTT.

This clonotype has a handful of counts. V and J are TRBV3-1 and TRBJ2-2, with D maybe TRBD1 (5 bases). Germline loops: CDR1 LGHDT, CDR2 YNNKEL (reference sequence). Trimming shortened V by 3 bases and J by 7 bases, and 9 bases separated the two germline ends. CDR3 length equals 13 residues. CDR3 sequence reads: CASSHSGNGELFF. CDR3 nucleotides: TGTGCCAGCAGCCACTCAGGGAACGGGGAGCTGTTTTTT.

This chain joins TRBV19 and TRBJ2-1; D remains unclear. The length of the CDR3 is 13 residues. The V gene's germline CDR1 is LNHDA and CDR2 SQIVND (reference sequence). Trimming removed 0 bases at V and 15 bases at J, with 15 bases between. The CDR3 loop is CASSIDGRLERFF. The CDR3 region has the DNA TGTGCCAGTAGTATAGACGGGCGACTGGAGAGGTTCTTC.

This chain uses TRBV11-1 with TRBJ2-1; D unclear. In germline, CDR1 is SGHAT, CDR2 FQDESV (reference sequence). The CDR3 has 15 residues. Trimming stripped 1 base from V and 0 bases from J, with 7 bases between. The CDR3 region is CASSLEWSSYNEQFF. The CDR3 DNA sequence: TGTGCCAGCAGCTTAGAGTGGAGCTCCTACAATGAGCAGTTCTTC.

The chain recombines TRBV19 with TRBJ2-7; unclear D gene. The CDR3 covers 13 residues. Trimming took 5 bases from V and 3 from J, leaving 11 bases between them. Germline V gene lookup returns CDR1 LNHDA and CDR2 SQIVND (reference sequence). DNA for the CDR3: TGTGCCAGTAGTCACAAACTATACTACGAGCAGTACTTC. It translates to CASSHKLYYEQYF. The variable domain in full, completed from reference TRBV19 and TRBJ2-7, reads DGGITQSPKYLFRKEGQNVTLSCEQNLNHDAMYWYRQDPGQGLRLIYYSQIVNDFQKGDIAEGYSVSREKKESFPLTVTSAQKNPTAFYLCASSHKLYYEQYFGPGTRLTVT.

This clonotype was detected ten times or more. The J gene is TRBJ2-1, the V gene TRBV7-9; TRBD2 might be the D (6 bases). This CDR3 comprises 14 residues. V lost 10 bases and J 8 bases, leaving 21 bases between the germline ends. Looked up from germline, CDR1 is SEHNR and CDR2 is FQNEAQ (reference sequence). CDR3 residues: CAKPPGPREDEQFF. The CDR3 coding sequence is TGTGCCAAACCACCGGGCCCCAGGGAGGATGAGCAGTTCTTC.

The sample holds a few counts of this clonotype. The genes are TRBV13 and TRBJ2-5; 8 bases are shared with TRBD2. Germline V CDR1 and CDR2: PRHDT, FYEKMQ (reference sequence). Unmatched junction bases numbered 2, after V lost 3 bases and J lost 2 bases. This CDR3 has 14 amino acids. CDR3 nucleotides: TGTGCCAGCAGCTTGCGGGGGGAACAAGAGACCCAGTACTTC. It codes for CASSLRGEQETQYF.

This clonotype was counted a few times. This chain joins TRBV19 and TRBJ2-7; no clear D. The CDR3 runs to 15 residues. V lost 3 bases, J lost 3 bases, and 15 bases lay in between. The germline CDR1 and CDR2 sequences are LNHDA and SQIVND (reference sequence). Written as DNA, the CDR3 is TGTGCCAGTAGTATCGCCCGGGCTACGCTCTACGAGCAGTACTTC. Protein: CASSIARATLYEQYF.